A single TCR beta chain is shown here with its context. Its antigen is not known. A much larger clone is a single base away; this may be a read error. A second PCR, run for about 6 to 11 cycles, used a sample-barcoded 5' primer plus a J-beta primer mix. TCRdb called the 5' RACE reads again in MiXCR, with one record for every CDR3 protein. This table holds fewer than 750,000 distinct CDR3 sequences, 52% found once. The entry originates in a study of blood T cells in healthy people across ages. Study results and limitations: More naive CD4+ cells and higher diversity were found in long-lived than in aged donors.

The sample, around 10 milliliters of peripheral blood, was drawn from each donor. Trimming took off 4 bases at V and 11 bases at J, with 18 bases between the two ends. Germline V gene lookup returns CDR1 SGHRS and CDR2 YFSETQ. The CDR3 has 13 residues. Sequenced: blood. This rearrangement joins TRBV5-1 to TRBJ2-5; D may correspond to TRBD1 or TRBD2 (5 bases each). This clonotype originated in a woman older than 75 in good health. DNA for the CDR3: TGCGCCAGCAGCCATCAGGGACCCAATGAGCAGTACTTC. This gives the protein CASSHQGPNEQYF.